A selection of T cell receptor beta chains follows, all from one sample in a study of cytomegalovirus exposure and HLA in healthy donors. Libraries were prepared by immunoSEQ multiplex PCR; TCRdb keeps only in-frame clonotypes and omits some of them. This table holds 180,000 or so clones, about three quarters found once. Sequencing was carried out using PBMCs. Receptors originate from a man over 45 in good health and CMV-seropositive. Each CDR3 is given with its conserved first and last residue. The order of the fields is J gene, D gene, clone size, V gene, CDR3 length, CDR3 DNA, CDR3 protein. D genes are given only for firm matches. Clone size is stated in some rows and not others, as once, few, many or a class when expanded.

j_call: TRBJ2-7; d_call: TRBD1; clone_size: .; v_call: TRBV7-9; cdr3_length: 15; cdr3_nt: TGTGCCAGCAGCGGCGCAGGGGGCCCTTACTACGAGCAGTACTTC; cdr3_aa: CASSGAGGPYYEQYF
j_call: TRBJ2-1; d_call: TRBD1; clone_size: few; v_call: TRBV16; cdr3_length: 16; cdr3_nt: TGTGCCAGCAGCAGTCGACAGGGAAGCTCCTACAATGAGCAGTTCTTC; cdr3_aa: CASSSRQGSSYNEQFF
j_call: TRBJ2-5; d_call: .; clone_size: .; v_call: TRBV6-6; cdr3_length: 15; cdr3_nt: TGTGCCAGCAGTTACTCGATAGGGGCCCAAGAGACCCAGTACTTC; cdr3_aa: CASSYSIGAQETQYF
j_call: TRBJ2-5; d_call: TRBD1; clone_size: .; v_call: TRBV2; cdr3_length: 15; cdr3_nt: TGTGCCAGGATTGGGGGGACAGGGGGCCGGCAGACCCAGTACTTC; cdr3_aa: CARIGGTGGRQTQYF
j_call: TRBJ1-6; d_call: TRBD1; clone_size: few; v_call: TRBV5-1; cdr3_length: 15; cdr3_nt: TGCGCCAGCAGCTTGGCCGGGACAGATAATTCACCCCTCCACTTT; cdr3_aa: CASSLAGTDNSPLHF
j_call: TRBJ2-1; d_call: TRBD2; clone_size: .; v_call: TRBV9; cdr3_length: 14; cdr3_nt: TGTGCCAGCAGCACAGGGACTAGCGGGGGTGAGCAGTTCTTC; cdr3_aa: CASSTGTSGGEQFF
j_call: TRBJ1-1; d_call: TRBD1; clone_size: .; v_call: TRBV4-1; cdr3_length: 15; cdr3_nt: TGCGCCAGCAGCCAAGAAGGGACGGGGACAGGGATATCTTTCTTT; cdr3_aa: CASSQEGTGTGISFF
j_call: TRBJ2-5; d_call: TRBD1; clone_size: .; v_call: TRBV14; cdr3_length: 15; cdr3_nt: TGTGCCAGCAGCCAATTGGGACAGGCGCTGGAGACCCAGTACTTC; cdr3_aa: CASSQLGQALETQYF
j_call: TRBJ2-3; d_call: .; clone_size: .; v_call: TRBV7-3; cdr3_length: 16; cdr3_nt: TGTGCCAGCAGCTTTACAGGCCAACGGAGCACAGATACGCAGTATTTT; cdr3_aa: CASSFTGQRSTDTQYF
j_call: TRBJ2-4; d_call: .; clone_size: .; v_call: TRBV4-1; cdr3_length: 16; cdr3_nt: TGCGCCAGCAGCCAATTCCCCTCTCCTGCTATGAACATTCAGTACTTC; cdr3_aa: CASSQFPSPAMNIQYF
j_call: TRBJ1-1; d_call: TRBD1; clone_size: once; v_call: TRBV2; cdr3_length: 16; cdr3_nt: TGTGCCGGCCAGGATCCGGGACAGGGACCGGGGACTGAAGCTTTCTTT; cdr3_aa: CAGQDPGQGPGTEAFF
j_call: TRBJ1-5; d_call: .; clone_size: .; v_call: TRBV28; cdr3_length: 16; cdr3_nt: TGTGCCAGCCAAAGCCTAAGGACAGCCAGCGATCAGCCCCAGCATTTT; cdr3_aa: CASQSLRTASDQPQHF
j_call: TRBJ2-1; d_call: TRBD1; clone_size: .; v_call: TRBV7-2; cdr3_length: 16; cdr3_nt: TGTGCCAGCAGCTTAGAGAGAGGCAGGGGGAACAATGAGCAGTTCTTC; cdr3_aa: CASSLERGRGNNEQFF
j_call: TRBJ2-3; d_call: .; clone_size: .; v_call: TRBV6-5; cdr3_length: 13; cdr3_nt: TGTGCCAGCAGTCCCATTCTCACCGGTACGCAGTATTTT; cdr3_aa: CASSPILTGTQYF
j_call: TRBJ2-2; d_call: .; clone_size: once; v_call: TRBV5-6; cdr3_length: 14; cdr3_nt: TGTGCCAGCAGCTTCTACAGGGACACCGGGGAGCTGTTTTTT; cdr3_aa: CASSFYRDTGELFF
j_call: TRBJ1-2; d_call: .; clone_size: .; v_call: TRBV29-1; cdr3_length: 13; cdr3_nt: TGCAGCGTTCCTAAACAGGGTCGATATGGCTACACCTTC; cdr3_aa: CSVPKQGRYGYTF
j_call: TRBJ2-1; d_call: .; clone_size: .; v_call: TRBV4-2; cdr3_length: 13; cdr3_nt: TGTGCCAGCAGCCAAGGACAGCACAATGAGCAGTTCTTC; cdr3_aa: CASSQGQHNEQFF
j_call: TRBJ1-1; d_call: TRBD1; clone_size: .; v_call: TRBV29-1; cdr3_length: 13; cdr3_nt: TGCAGCGTTGAAAGGCAGGGGGCGGATGAAGCTTTCTTT; cdr3_aa: CSVERQGADEAFF
j_call: TRBJ1-2; d_call: TRBD1; clone_size: .; v_call: TRBV7-9; cdr3_length: 16; cdr3_nt: TGTGCCAGCAGCTTATTCCCGACAGGGGTCGTCTATGGCTACACCTTC; cdr3_aa: CASSLFPTGVVYGYTF
j_call: TRBJ2-1; d_call: .; clone_size: few; v_call: TRBV10-3; cdr3_length: 14; cdr3_nt: TGTGCCATCAGTGAAGGAGACTCCTACAATGAGCAGTTCTTC; cdr3_aa: CAISEGDSYNEQFF
j_call: TRBJ1-6; d_call: .; clone_size: .; v_call: TRBV11-2; cdr3_length: 15; cdr3_nt: TGTGCCAGCAGCCCAAGGGTAGGAGGAGTTTCACCCCTCCACTTT; cdr3_aa: CASSPRVGGVSPLHF
j_call: TRBJ1-1; d_call: .; clone_size: .; v_call: TRBV20-1; cdr3_length: 11; cdr3_nt: TGCAGTGCTAGGGAGGTCCCTGAAGCTTTCTTT; cdr3_aa: CSAREVPEAFF
j_call: TRBJ1-1; d_call: .; clone_size: .; v_call: TRBV28; cdr3_length: 18; cdr3_nt: TGTGCCAGCAAAAAATGGACAGTTTATCTGTCCGGGGCCACTGAAGCTTTCTTT; cdr3_aa: CASKKWTVYLSGATEAFF
j_call: TRBJ2-5; d_call: .; clone_size: .; v_call: TRBV4-2; cdr3_length: 13; cdr3_nt: TGTGCCAGCAGCCAATCGTACCAAGAGACCCAGTACTTC; cdr3_aa: CASSQSYQETQYF
j_call: TRBJ2-5; d_call: .; clone_size: .; v_call: TRBV6-6; cdr3_length: 14; cdr3_nt: TGTGCCAGCAGTTGGGGCAGGGTGATGGAGACCCAGTACTTC; cdr3_aa: CASSWGRVMETQYF
j_call: TRBJ2-1; d_call: .; clone_size: few; v_call: TRBV20-1; cdr3_length: 11; cdr3_nt: TGCAGTGCTACTTACCGGGATGAGCAGTTCTTC; cdr3_aa: CSATYRDEQFF
j_call: TRBJ2-2; d_call: TRBD2; clone_size: few; v_call: TRBV7-2; cdr3_length: 17; cdr3_nt: TGTGCCAGCAGCTTAAGCAGTAGCGGGGGGGCCTCCGGGGAGCTGTTTTTT; cdr3_aa: CASSLSSSGGASGELFF
j_call: TRBJ2-7; d_call: .; clone_size: .; v_call: TRBV18; cdr3_length: 14; cdr3_nt: TGTGCCAGCCTACAGGGTTCGATCTCCTACGAGCAGTACTTC; cdr3_aa: CASLQGSISYEQYF
j_call: TRBJ2-5; d_call: .; clone_size: .; v_call: TRBV7-2; cdr3_length: 18; cdr3_nt: TGTGCCAGCAGCTTAGTCGGACAACCCCGTGGAGGGAGAGAGACCCAGTACTTC; cdr3_aa: CASSLVGQPRGGRETQYF
j_call: TRBJ2-7; d_call: .; clone_size: .; v_call: TRBV18; cdr3_length: 19; cdr3_nt: TGTGCCAGCTCACCGCGGGGGCGAAGGGAGCGGGGAGCCCATTACGAGCAGTACTTC; cdr3_aa: CASSPRGRRERGAHYEQYF
j_call: TRBJ2-3; d_call: TRBD2; clone_size: .; v_call: TRBV28; cdr3_length: 17; cdr3_nt: TGTGCCAGCAGATCCGGGACTAACTATGTATCAGGAGATACGCAGTATTTT; cdr3_aa: CASRSGTNYVSGDTQYF
j_call: TRBJ1-2; d_call: .; clone_size: .; v_call: TRBV11-2; cdr3_length: 15; cdr3_nt: TGTGCCAGCAGCCCAGGACACGACACGTACTATGGCTACACCTTC; cdr3_aa: CASSPGHDTYYGYTF
j_call: TRBJ1-3; d_call: .; clone_size: .; v_call: TRBV4-3; cdr3_length: 19; cdr3_nt: TGCGCCAGCAGCCAAGATATGGTGTACAGTTTTCTCTCTGGAAACACCATATATTTT; cdr3_aa: CASSQDMVYSFLSGNTIYF
j_call: TRBJ2-5; d_call: TRBD2; clone_size: .; v_call: TRBV6-5; cdr3_length: 14; cdr3_nt: TGTGCCAGCAGTGAAGGAGGGGAGGGAGAGACCCAGTACTTC; cdr3_aa: CASSEGGEGETQYF
j_call: TRBJ1-1; d_call: TRBD1; clone_size: .; v_call: TRBV7-9; cdr3_length: 15; cdr3_nt: TGTGCCAGCAGCTTAGAAGGGACAGGGGGCACTGAAGCTTTCTTT; cdr3_aa: CASSLEGTGGTEAFF
j_call: TRBJ2-1; d_call: TRBD2; clone_size: .; v_call: TRBV6-1; cdr3_length: 15; cdr3_nt: TGTGCCAGCAGTCCTCTAGCGGGGGGTTACAATGAGCAGTTCTTC; cdr3_aa: CASSPLAGGYNEQFF
j_call: TRBJ2-5; d_call: .; clone_size: .; v_call: TRBV7-2; cdr3_length: 16; cdr3_nt: TGTGCCAGCAGCTTAGGGCAGGTGGGTCTCCAAGAGACCCAGTACTTC; cdr3_aa: CASSLGQVGLQETQYF
j_call: TRBJ2-7; d_call: TRBD2; clone_size: .; v_call: TRBV4-3; cdr3_length: 16; cdr3_nt: TGCGCCAGCAGCCAAGCAATAGCGGGGGAGTCCTACGAGCAGTACTTC; cdr3_aa: CASSQAIAGESYEQYF
j_call: TRBJ2-5; d_call: TRBD1; clone_size: .; v_call: TRBV2; cdr3_length: 16; cdr3_nt: TGTGCCAGCAGCCGGCTGACACAGGGGGCTCAAGAGACCCAGTACTTC; cdr3_aa: CASSRLTQGAQETQYF
j_call: TRBJ2-2; d_call: .; clone_size: .; v_call: TRBV19; cdr3_length: 14; cdr3_nt: TGTGCCAGTCGGGGGACTGTCAACACCGGGGAGCTGTTTTTT; cdr3_aa: CASRGTVNTGELFF
j_call: TRBJ2-3; d_call: .; clone_size: .; v_call: TRBV7-3; cdr3_length: 15; cdr3_nt: TGTGCCAGCAGCGCGTCCGGGACAAACACAGATACGCAGTATTTT; cdr3_aa: CASSASGTNTDTQYF
j_call: TRBJ2-5; d_call: TRBD2; clone_size: once; v_call: TRBV5-1; cdr3_length: 13; cdr3_nt: TGCGCCAGCAGCCGGGGGGGGTTGGAGACCCAGTACTTC; cdr3_aa: CASSRGGLETQYF
j_call: TRBJ2-1; d_call: .; clone_size: .; v_call: TRBV5-4; cdr3_length: 13; cdr3_nt: TGTGCCAGCAGCAGGACACCCTTGGATGAGCAGTTCTTC; cdr3_aa: CASSRTPLDEQFF
j_call: TRBJ2-3; d_call: .; clone_size: .; v_call: TRBV20-1; cdr3_length: 11; cdr3_nt: TGCAGTTCTAGGGAGAGGGATACGCAGTATTTT; cdr3_aa: CSSRERDTQYF
j_call: TRBJ2-1; d_call: TRBD1; clone_size: few; v_call: TRBV10-2; cdr3_length: 22; cdr3_nt: TGCGCCAGCAGTGAGTGGCTTAAAGGGGGCCGGTATCCCCGGACGTCGTACAATGAGCAGTTCTTC; cdr3_aa: CASSEWLKGGRYPRTSYNEQFF
j_call: TRBJ2-4; d_call: .; clone_size: .; v_call: TRBV30; cdr3_length: 15; cdr3_nt: TGTGCCTGGAGTGTACAGTCACTAGCCAAAAACATTCAGTACTTC; cdr3_aa: CAWSVQSLAKNIQYF
j_call: TRBJ1-4; d_call: .; clone_size: .; v_call: TRBV4-1; cdr3_length: 13; cdr3_nt: TGCGCCAGCAGCCAGGGCGGGGGCGAAAAACTGTTTTTT; cdr3_aa: CASSQGGGEKLFF
j_call: TRBJ1-5; d_call: .; clone_size: .; v_call: TRBV7-2; cdr3_length: 12; cdr3_nt: TGTGCCAGCAGCAAGCTTAATCAGCCCCAGCATTTT; cdr3_aa: CASSKLNQPQHF
j_call: TRBJ2-5; d_call: TRBD1; clone_size: .; v_call: TRBV28; cdr3_length: 15; cdr3_nt: TGTGCCAGCAGGGGGGACAGGGGCGACCAAGAGACCCAGTACTTC; cdr3_aa: CASRGDRGDQETQYF